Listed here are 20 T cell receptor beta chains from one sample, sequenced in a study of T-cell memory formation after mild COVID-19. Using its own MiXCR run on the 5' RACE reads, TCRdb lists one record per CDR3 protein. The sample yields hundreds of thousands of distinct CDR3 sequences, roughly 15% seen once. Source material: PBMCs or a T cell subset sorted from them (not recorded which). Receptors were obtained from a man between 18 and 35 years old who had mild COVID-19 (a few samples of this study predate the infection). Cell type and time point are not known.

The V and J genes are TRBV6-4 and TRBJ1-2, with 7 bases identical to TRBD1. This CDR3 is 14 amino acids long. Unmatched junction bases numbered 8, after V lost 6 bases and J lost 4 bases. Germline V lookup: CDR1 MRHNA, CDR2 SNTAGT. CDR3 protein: CASSPVGDSYGYTF. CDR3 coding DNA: TGTGCCAGCAGCCCGGTTGGGGACAGCTATGGCTACACCTTC.

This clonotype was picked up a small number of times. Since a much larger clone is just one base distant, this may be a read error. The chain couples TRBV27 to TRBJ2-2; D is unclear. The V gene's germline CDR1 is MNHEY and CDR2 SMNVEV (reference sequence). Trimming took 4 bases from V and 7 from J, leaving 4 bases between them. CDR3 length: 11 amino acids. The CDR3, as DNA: TGTGCCAGCAGTTGGGGCGGGGAGCTGTTTTTT. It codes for CASSWGGELFF.

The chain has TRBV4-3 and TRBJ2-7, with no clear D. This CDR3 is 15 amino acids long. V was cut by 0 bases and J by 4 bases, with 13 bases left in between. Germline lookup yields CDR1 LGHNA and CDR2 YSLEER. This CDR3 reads CASSQEHSIGYEQYF. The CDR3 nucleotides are TGCGCCAGCAGCCAAGAGCACAGCATAGGTTACGAGCAGTACTTC.

The CDR3 reads CSALDRDSVYGYTF. The CDR3 DNA follows: TGCAGTGCCCTCGACAGGGATTCTGTCTATGGCTACACCTTC. V usage is TRBV20-1 and J usage is TRBJ1-2; 7 nucleotides agree with TRBD1. The trim removed 6 bases at V and 4 bases at J, leaving 11 bases unmatched. The CDR3 sequence is 14 residues long. Germline CDR1 is DFQATT and CDR2 is SNEGSKA (reference sequence).

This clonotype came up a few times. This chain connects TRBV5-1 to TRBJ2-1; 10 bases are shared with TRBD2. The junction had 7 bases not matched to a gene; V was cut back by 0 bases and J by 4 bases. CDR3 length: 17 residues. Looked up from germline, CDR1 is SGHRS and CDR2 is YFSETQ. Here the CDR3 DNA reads TGCGCCAGCAGCTTGGCCCCTAGCGGGGGCTATTACAATGAGCAGTTCTTC. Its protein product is CASSLAPSGGYYNEQFF.

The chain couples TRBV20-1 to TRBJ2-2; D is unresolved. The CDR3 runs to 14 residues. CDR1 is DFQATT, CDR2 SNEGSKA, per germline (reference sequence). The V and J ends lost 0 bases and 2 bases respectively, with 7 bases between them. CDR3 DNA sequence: TGCAGTGCTAGAGAGGACCTAAACACCGGGGAGCTGTTTTTT. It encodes CSAREDLNTGELFF.

CDR3 loop: CASRYSGYATDTQYF. The CDR3 nucleotides read TGCGCCAGCAGATACAGCGGGTATGCCACAGATACGCAGTATTTT. The chain recombines TRBV5-1 with TRBJ2-3, with D perhaps matching TRBD2 (6 bases). The ends were cut back, 5 bases at V and 2 bases at J, with 15 bases in the middle. The CDR3 is 15 residues long. The germline gives CDR1 SGHRS, CDR2 YFSETQ.

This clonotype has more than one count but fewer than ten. The CDR3 sequence: CASSYSNRGWIEAFF. Here the CDR3 DNA reads TGTGCCAGCAGTTACTCGAACCGGGGTTGGATTGAAGCTTTCTTT. The chain is built from TRBV6-2 or TRBV6-3 and TRBJ1-1; D gene uncertain. Trimming pared 0 bases from V and 7 bases from J, leaving 15 bases between. There are 15 residues in the CDR3. Germline V lookup: CDR1 MNHEY, CDR2 SVGEGT.

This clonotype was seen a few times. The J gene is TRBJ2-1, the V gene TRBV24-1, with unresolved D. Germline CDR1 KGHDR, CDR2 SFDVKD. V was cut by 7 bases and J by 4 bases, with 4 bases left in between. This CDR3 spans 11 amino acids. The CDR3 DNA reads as TGTGCCACCAGGGGGTACAATGAGCAGTTCTTC. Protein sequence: CATRGYNEQFF.

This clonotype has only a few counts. CDR3 sequence reads: CASSLAGRGYNEQFF. The CDR3 nucleotides are TGTGCCAGCAGTTTGGCGGGCAGGGGCTACAATGAGCAGTTCTTC. The V and J genes are TRBV7-9 and TRBJ2-1, with a possible D match to TRBD1 (6 bases). The CDR3 runs 15 residues. Per the germline V gene, CDR1 is SEHNR and CDR2 is FQNEAQ (reference sequence). Between the trimmed V and J ends, which lost 6 bases and 3 bases, there was a span of 15 bases.

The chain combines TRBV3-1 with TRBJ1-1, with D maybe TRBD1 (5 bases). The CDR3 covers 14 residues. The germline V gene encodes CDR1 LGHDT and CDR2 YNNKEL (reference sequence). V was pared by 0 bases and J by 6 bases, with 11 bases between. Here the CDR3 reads CASSQDAGAAEAFF. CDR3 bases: TGTGCCAGCAGCCAAGATGCCGGGGCCGCTGAAGCTTTCTTT. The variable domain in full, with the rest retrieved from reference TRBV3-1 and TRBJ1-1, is DTAVSQTPKYLVTQMGNDKSIKCEQNLGHDTMYWYKQDSKKFLKIMFSYNNKELIINETVPNRFSPKSPDKAHLNLHINSLELGDSAVYFCASSQDAGAAEAFFGQGTRLTVV.

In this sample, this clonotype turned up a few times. The CDR3 bases are TGCAGCGTTGAAGTTGCGGGCACGGCTTTCTTT. This encodes CSVEVAGTAFF. The chain couples TRBV29-1 to TRBJ1-1, with D unresolved. CDR1 is SQVTM, CDR2 ANQGSEA, per germline. CDR3 length: 11 residues. Trimming removed 1 base from V and 11 bases from J, with 11 bases in between.

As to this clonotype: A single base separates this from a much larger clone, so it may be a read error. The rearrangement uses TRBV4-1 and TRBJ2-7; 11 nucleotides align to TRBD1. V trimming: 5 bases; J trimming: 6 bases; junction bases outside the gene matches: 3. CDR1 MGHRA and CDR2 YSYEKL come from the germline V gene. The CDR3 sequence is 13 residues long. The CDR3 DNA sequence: TGCGCCAGCAGCACCGGGACAGGGGGCGAGCAGTACTTC. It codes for CASSTGTGGEQYF.

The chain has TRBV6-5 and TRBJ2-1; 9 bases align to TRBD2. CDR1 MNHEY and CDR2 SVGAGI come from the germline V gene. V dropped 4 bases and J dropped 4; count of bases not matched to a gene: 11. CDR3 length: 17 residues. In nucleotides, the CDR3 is TGTGCCAGCAGTTCTCCCGTCTTAGCGGGGGTGTACAATGAGCAGTTCTTC. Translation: CASSSPVLAGVYNEQFF.

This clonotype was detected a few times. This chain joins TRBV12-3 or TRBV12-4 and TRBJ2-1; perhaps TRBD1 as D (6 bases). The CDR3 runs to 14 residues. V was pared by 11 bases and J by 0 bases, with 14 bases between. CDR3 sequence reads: CAGSQGYSYNEQFF. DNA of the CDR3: TGTGCCGGAAGTCAGGGGTACTCCTACAATGAGCAGTTCTTC.

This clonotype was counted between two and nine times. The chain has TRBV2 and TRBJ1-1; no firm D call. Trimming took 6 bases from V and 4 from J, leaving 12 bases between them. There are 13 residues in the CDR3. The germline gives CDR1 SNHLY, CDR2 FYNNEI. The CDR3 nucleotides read TGTGCCAGCAGACCCGACCGTTTCACTGAAGCTTTCTTT. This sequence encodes CASRPDRFTEAFF.

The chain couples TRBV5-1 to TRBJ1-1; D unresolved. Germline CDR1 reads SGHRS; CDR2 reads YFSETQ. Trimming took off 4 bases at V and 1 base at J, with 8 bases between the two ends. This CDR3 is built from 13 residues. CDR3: CASSAGENTEAFF. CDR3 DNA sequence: TGCGCCAGCAGCGCGGGCGAGAACACTGAAGCTTTCTTT.

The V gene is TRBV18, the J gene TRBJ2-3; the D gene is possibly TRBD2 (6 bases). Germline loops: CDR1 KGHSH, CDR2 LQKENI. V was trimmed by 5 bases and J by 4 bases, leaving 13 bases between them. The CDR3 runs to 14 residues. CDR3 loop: CASSELRDSDTQYF. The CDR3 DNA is TGTGCCAGCTCAGAATTGAGGGACTCAGATACGCAGTATTTT.

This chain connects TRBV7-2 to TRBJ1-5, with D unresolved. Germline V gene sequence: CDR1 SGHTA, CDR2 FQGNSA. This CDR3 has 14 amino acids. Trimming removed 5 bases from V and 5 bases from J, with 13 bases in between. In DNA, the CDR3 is TGTGCCAGCAGCCCTGAGGCGCTGGATCAGCCCCAGCATTTT. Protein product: CASSPEALDQPQHF.

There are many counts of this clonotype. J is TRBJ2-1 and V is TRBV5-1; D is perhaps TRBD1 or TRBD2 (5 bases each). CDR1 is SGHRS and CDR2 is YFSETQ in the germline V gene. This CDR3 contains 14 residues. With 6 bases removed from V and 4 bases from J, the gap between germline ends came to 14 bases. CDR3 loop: CASTTGRTYNEQFF. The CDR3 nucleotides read TGCGCCAGCACGACGGGACGGACGTACAATGAGCAGTTCTTC.